The 29 T cell receptor beta chains in this list originate from one sample, sequenced in a study of identical twins. TCRdb called the 5' RACE reads again in MiXCR, with one record for every CDR3 protein. Counted here are fewer than 900,000 distinct CDR3 sequences, around 21% occurring once; the ten biggest clones make up around 4.5%. The same data also contributed to another study, on T cells expressing NK-cell markers.

The sample was PBMCs. Receptors originate from a woman aged 18-29 years in good health.

This clonotype was observed at least ten times. The gene calls are TRBV12-3 or TRBV12-4 and TRBJ2-3; D may be TRBD1 (5 bases). V was cut by 6 bases and J by 7 bases, with 11 bases left in between. The length of the CDR3 is 12 residues. CDR3 DNA sequence: TGTGCCAGCAGCTATAAGGGGTATACGCAGTATTTT. This codes for CASSYKGYTQYF.

This clonotype appeared a few times. The gene calls are TRBV20-1 and TRBJ2-7, with TRBD2 identical over 10 bases. The CDR3 is made up of 13 amino acids. CDR1 is DFQATT and CDR2 is SNEGSKA in the germline V gene (reference sequence). V gave up 2 bases and J gave up 6 bases; unmatched junction bases: 4. CDR3 coding DNA: TGCAGTGCTAGACTAGCGGGAGCCGGCGAGCAGTACTTC. This encodes CSARLAGAGEQYF.

This clonotype turned up a few times. The chain uses TRBV10-1 and TRBJ2-1; D is perhaps TRBD1 (6 bases). V shed 6 bases and J shed 5 bases, with 11 bases lying between them. The germline V gene encodes CDR1 WNHNN and CDR2 SYGVQD (reference sequence). The CDR3 totals 13 residues. The CDR3 loop is CASSTGINNEQFF. CDR3 DNA: TGCGCCAGCAGCACAGGGATCAACAATGAGCAGTTCTTC.

In its sample, this clonotype was seen many times. The chain is built from TRBV7-9 and TRBJ2-1; D is possibly TRBD1 or TRBD2 (6 bases each). CDR3 length: 17 amino acids. The germline V gene has CDR1 SEHNR and CDR2 FQNEAQ (reference sequence). The germline V and J ends were trimmed by 5 bases and 2 bases, with 19 bases remaining between them. The CDR3 is CASSQPAEGVPYNEQFF. The DNA for the CDR3 is TGTGCCAGCAGCCAGCCAGCGGAGGGGGTCCCCTACAATGAGCAGTTCTTC.

V and J are TRBV24-1 and TRBJ2-1; 9 nucleotides line up with TRBD2. The CDR3 sequence is 15 residues long. CDR1 and CDR2 from the germline V gene are KGHDR and SFDVKD. The V gene end was trimmed by 4 bases and the J gene end by 8 bases; junction bases not matched to a gene: 8. The CDR3 region is CATSDPQRGVHEQFF. The CDR3 region has the DNA TGTGCCACCAGTGACCCCCAGCGGGGGGTCCATGAGCAGTTCTTC.

This clonotype was seen a handful of times. V is TRBV5-5 and J is TRBJ1-5; TRBD1 might be the D (5 bases). Deletions cut 4 bases from V and 7 bases from J, with 21 bases between. This CDR3 has 16 amino acids. Per the germline V gene, CDR1 is SGHKS and CDR2 is YYEKEE (reference sequence). In DNA form, the CDR3 reads TGTGCCAGCAGCCCCCAAGGGGCCAGGGCGCCCCAGCCCCAGCATTTT. Translation: CASSPQGARAPQPQHF.

The chain employs TRBV20-1 and TRBJ2-7, with TRBD2 matching 7 bases. CDR3 length: 12 amino acids. The V and J ends lost 6 bases and 5 bases, in that order; junction bases with no gene match: 7. Germline CDR1 reads DFQATT; CDR2 reads SNEGSKA (reference sequence). DNA for the CDR3: TGCAGTGCCATCCCCAGCGGGGACGAGCAGTACTTC. This translates into CSAIPSGDEQYF.

This clonotype was detected a few times. The V and J genes are TRBV5-1 and TRBJ2-7; 8 bases map to TRBD1. Germline trimming cut 0 bases from V and 3 bases from J; bases unmatched to any gene: 2. There are 14 residues in the CDR3. CDR1 is SGHRS and CDR2 is YFSETQ in the germline V gene. CDR3 DNA sequence: TGCGCCAGCAGCTTGGGGGACAGGTTCTACGAGCAGTACTTC. This gives the protein CASSLGDRFYEQYF. Full variable domain (rest looked up from reference TRBV5-1 and TRBJ2-7): KAGVTQTPRYLIKTRGQQVTLSCSPISGHRSVSWYQQTPGQGLQFLFEYFSETQRNKGNFPGRFSGRQFSNSRSEMNVSTLELGDSALYLCASSLGDRFYEQYFGPGTRLTVT.

The sample holds a few counts of this clonotype. This sequence joins TRBV4-3 and TRBJ1-2, with D possibly TRBD1 on 6 matching bases. The V gene lost 0 bases and the J gene lost 3 bases, with 8 bases spanning the gap. CDR3 length: 14 residues. Looked up from germline, CDR1 is LGHNA and CDR2 is YSLEER. The CDR3 region has the DNA TGCGCCAGCAGCCAAGATAGGGGGTACTATGGCTACACCTTC. This translates into CASSQDRGYYGYTF.

The chain combines TRBV5-1 with TRBJ2-3; a possible D gene is TRBD2 (5 bases). The germline V gene encodes CDR1 SGHRS and CDR2 YFSETQ. This CDR3 contains 16 residues. V gave up 3 bases and J gave up 1 base, with 15 bases separating them. Here the CDR3 DNA reads TGCGCCAGCAGCTATACAGCGGTGGAGGGCACAGATACGCAGTATTTT. Protein product: CASSYTAVEGTDTQYF.

This clonotype was counted ten times or more. CDR3 residues: CSVRVGEKLFF. DNA of the CDR3: TGCAGTGTACGAGTAGGTGAAAAACTGTTTTTT. This chain joins TRBV20-1 and TRBJ1-4; no definite D call. V gave up 7 bases and J gave up 7 bases, with 10 bases separating them. CDR1 is DFQATT and CDR2 is SNEGSKA in the germline V gene (reference sequence). This CDR3 contains 11 residues.

The chain couples TRBV27 to TRBJ2-7, with 8 bases lining up with TRBD1. The CDR3 runs to 13 residues. Germline V lookup: CDR1 MNHEY, CDR2 SMNVEV (reference sequence). The V and J ends lost 10 bases and 2 bases, in that order; junction bases with no gene match: 7. CDR3 nucleotides: TGTGCCATCTACGACAGGGGCACCTACGAGCAGTACTTC. This encodes CAIYDRGTYEQYF.

This clonotype was counted a few times. This rearrangement joins TRBV12-3 or TRBV12-4 to TRBJ2-7; TRBD1 or TRBD2 may be the D gene (5 bases each). Trimming took off 6 bases at V and 4 bases at J, with 19 bases between the two ends. CDR3 length: 15 amino acids. The CDR3 DNA sequence: TGTGCCAGCAGGGGGACGGGCGCATGGCCTTACGAGCAGTACTTC. Its protein is CASRGTGAWPYEQYF.

The sample holds a few counts of this clonotype. V usage is TRBV20-1 and J usage is TRBJ2-3, with D perhaps TRBD1 (6 bases). The CDR3 is made up of 15 amino acids. V dropped 0 bases and J dropped 4 bases, with 14 bases sitting between them. CDR1 and CDR2 from the germline V gene are DFQATT and SNEGSKA (reference sequence). The CDR3 sequence: CSARDRVRGSDTQYF. The DNA of the CDR3 is TGCAGTGCTAGAGATCGGGTCAGGGGTTCAGATACGCAGTATTTT.

This clonotype has a handful of counts. V is TRBV5-5 and J is TRBJ2-7; TRBD2 matches 7 bases. Germline assignment: CDR1 SGHKS and CDR2 YYEKEE (reference sequence). Germline trimming cut 0 bases from V and 2 bases from J; bases unmatched to any gene: 14. CDR3 length: 18 residues. CDR3 sequence reads: CASSLGERRLASTYEQYF. CDR3 DNA sequence: TGTGCCAGCAGCTTGGGTGAACGGCGACTAGCTTCCACCTACGAGCAGTACTTC.

This clonotype was counted ten times or more. The V gene is TRBV12-3 or TRBV12-4, the J gene TRBJ2-1; TRBD2 matches 7 bases. Unmatched junction bases numbered 11, after V lost 1 base and J lost 2 bases. This CDR3 region has 18 residues. DNA for the CDR3: TGTGCCAGCAGTTTAGAAGCGGGGCTGGGCTCAACCTACAATGAGCAGTTCTTC. Protein: CASSLEAGLGSTYNEQFF.

The V gene is TRBV5-1, the J gene TRBJ2-3, with D possibly being TRBD2 (6 bases). The CDR3 is 14 amino acids. Trimming took off 4 bases at V and 9 bases at J, with 18 bases between the two ends. Germline CDR1 SGHRS, CDR2 YFSETQ. The CDR3: CASSNGLAEATQYF. DNA of the CDR3: TGCGCCAGCAGCAACGGGTTAGCGGAGGCAACGCAGTATTTT.

This clonotype has just a few counts. The chain is built from TRBV2 and TRBJ2-1, with D possibly being TRBD2 (6 bases). CDR1 is SNHLY and CDR2 is FYNNEI in the germline V gene. Between the trimmed V and J ends, which lost 2 bases and 2 bases, there was a span of 10 bases. The CDR3 sequence is 15 residues long. CDR3 protein: CASSEIGGAYNEQFF. CDR3 bases: TGTGCCAGCAGTGAAATTGGCGGGGCCTACAATGAGCAGTTCTTC.

The rearrangement uses TRBV12-3 or TRBV12-4 and TRBJ2-1; D ambiguous. Trimming took off 3 bases at V and 6 bases at J, with 9 bases between the two ends. CDR3 length: 13 amino acids. Written as DNA, the CDR3 is TGTGCCAGCAGTTTGTGGGTACCCAATGAGCAGTTCTTC. Translation gives CASSLWVPNEQFF.

The CDR3 loop reads CASSPPSPHNEQFF. The CDR3 DNA reads as TGTGCCAGCAGCCCCCCTAGTCCGCACAATGAGCAGTTCTTC. The chain has TRBV4-2 and TRBJ2-1; no firm D call. The CDR3 totals 14 residues. CDR1 LGHNA and CDR2 YNFKEQ come from the germline V gene. The germline V and J ends were trimmed by 4 bases and 5 bases, with 12 bases remaining between them.

V and J are TRBV4-3 and TRBJ2-1; a possible D gene is TRBD2 (6 bases). Germline loops: CDR1 LGHNA, CDR2 YSLEER. The CDR3 totals 18 residues. V lost 4 bases to trimming and J lost 7 bases, with 26 bases between them. The chain's CDR3 is CASSREPPLAPRTNEQFF. CDR3 DNA sequence: TGCGCCAGCAGCCGAGAACCCCCCCTAGCGCCAAGAACTAATGAGCAGTTCTTC.

V gene TRBV6-5 combines with J gene TRBJ2-7; 10 positions match TRBD2. The V and J ends lost 2 bases and 7 bases, in that order; junction bases with no gene match: 8. CDR3 length: 15 amino acids. From germline, CDR1 is MNHEY and CDR2 SVGAGI. CDR3 coding DNA: TGTGCCAGCAGTTACCGGGCTAGCGGGAGCGAGGAGCAGTACTTC. It codes for CASSYRASGSEEQYF.

The chain recombines TRBV13 with TRBJ2-1, with 10 bases matching TRBD1. The germline CDR1 and CDR2 sequences are PRHDT and FYEKMQ (reference sequence). V shed 1 base and J 7 bases; nucleotides not matched to a gene: 7. The length of the CDR3 is 16 residues. CDR3 sequence reads: CASSLAGTGAWNEQFF. CDR3 sequence (DNA): TGTGCCAGCAGCTTAGCGGGGACAGGGGCCTGGAATGAGCAGTTCTTC. Full variable domain (rest looked up from reference TRBV13 and TRBJ2-1): AAGVIQSPRHLIKEKRETATLKCYPIPRHDTVYWYQQGPGQDPQFLISFYEKMQSDKGSIPDRFSAQQFSDYHSELNMSSLELGDSALYFCASSLAGTGAWNEQFFGPGTRLTVL.

This clonotype showed up just a few times. The V call is TRBV7-3, the J call TRBJ1-1; D might be TRBD1 (5 bases). CDR1 and CDR2 (germline): SGHTA, FQGTGA. The CDR3 has 13 amino acids. The germline V and J ends were trimmed by 5 bases and 0 bases, with 7 bases remaining between them. The chain's CDR3 is CASSRQMNTEAFF. CDR3 DNA sequence: TGTGCCAGCAGCCGACAGATGAACACTGAAGCTTTCTTT.

This clonotype has a handful of counts. This chain links TRBV29-1 with TRBJ2-7; 7 nucleotides agree with TRBD2. This CDR3 is 14 amino acids long. CDR1 is SQVTM, CDR2 ANQGSEA, per germline. Trimming took 1 base from V and 5 from J; bases not matched to a gene: 8. Here the CDR3 reads CSVEVGGGVHEQYF. The CDR3 DNA reads TGCAGCGTTGAAGTTGGGGGGGGGGTCCACGAGCAGTACTTC.

This clonotype was found a few times. The CDR3 loop reads CSAPRTGYQETQYF. DNA of the CDR3: TGCAGTGCTCCAAGGACTGGGTACCAAGAGACCCAGTACTTC. The rearrangement uses TRBV20-1 and TRBJ2-5, with D perhaps TRBD2 (5 bases). CDR1 and CDR2 from the germline V gene are DFQATT and SNEGSKA (reference sequence). There are 14 residues in the CDR3. The ends were cut back, 5 bases at V and 0 bases at J, with 13 bases in the middle.

The rearrangement joins TRBV6-6 to TRBJ1-4; 9 nucleotides agree with TRBD1. V lost 10 bases and J lost 4; bases outside the gene matches: 4. CDR3 length: 13 amino acids. Looked up from germline, CDR1 is MNHNY and CDR2 is SVGAGI (reference sequence). The DNA for the CDR3 is TGTGCCACCCGGGACAGGGATAATGAAAAACTGTTTTTT. Amino acids: CATRDRDNEKLFF.

The chain uses TRBV5-1 and TRBJ2-1; D perhaps matches TRBD1 (5 bases). V was clipped by 1 base and J by 8 bases, with 10 bases between them. The V gene's germline CDR1 is SGHRS and CDR2 YFSETQ. The CDR3 runs 13 residues. In DNA, the CDR3 is TGCGCCAGCAGCTTGCAGGGCGTGGATGAGCAGTTCTTC. It yields the protein CASSLQGVDEQFF.

The chain recombines TRBV9 with TRBJ2-1; D tentatively fits TRBD1 or TRBD2 (7 bases each). The CDR3 has 14 residues. Looked up from germline, CDR1 is SGDLS and CDR2 is YYNGEE. With 4 bases removed from V and 8 bases from J, the gap between germline ends came to 16 bases. The CDR3 nucleotides are TGTGCCAGCAGCACCCAGGGGGGGCTCGATGAGCAGTTCTTC. This sequence encodes CASSTQGGLDEQFF.